This TCR beta chain was sequenced in a study of Tregs in tolerant kidney transplant recipients. Unstimulated Tregs (CD4+CD25+CD127-) and CD4+CD25- non-Tregs were sorted from PBMCs. Germline CDR1 MNHNS, CDR2 SASEGT. With V trimmed by 4 bases and J by 7 bases, 4 bases remained unmatched. The CDR3 is made up of 14 amino acids. The method was immunoSEQ multiplex PCR; TCRdb's version includes in-frame clones alone and lacks a portion of them. The table includes some 240,000 clones, 80% to 85% detected once. The TCR was taken from a human donor in good health. Input material: CD4+ T cells from blood. J is TRBJ1-6 and V is TRBV6-1; 7 bases fit TRBD1. The CDR3 loop is CASSAGTENSPLHF. As DNA, the CDR3 is TGTGCCAGCAGTGCCGGGACAGAAAATTCACCCCTCCACTTT.